This TCR beta chain was retrieved from a study of CD8 T cells in Susac syndrome. General study findings and limits: It was acknowledged in the study that the number of individuals who were included in its TCR sequencing and HLA analysis was relatively small.

V was pared by 4 bases and J by 0 bases, with 12 bases between. The CDR3 loop spans 15 amino acids. Germline V gene data show CDR1 as SNHLY and CDR2 as FYNNEI. From blood CD8+ and CD4+ T cells, the TCR beta chain was sequenced. In contrast to the negatively isolated CD8+ and CD4+ T cells, TEMRA cells were FACS-enriched. In its sample, this clonotype was seen once. Its antigen is not identified. With random hexamers, reverse transcription was performed on roughly 0.5 to 1 ug of RNA. With immunoSEQ multiplex PCR, TCR beta CDR3 was amplified across 54 Vbeta and 13 Jbeta. In TCRdb, the immunoSEQ multiplex PCR reads were re-called with MiXCR into one record per CDR3 protein. The sample has 170,000 or so distinct CDR3 sequences; approximately 94% are singletons.

The sample consisted of CD4+ T cells from PBMCs. This chain joins TRBV2 and TRBJ1-2; D remains unclear. The TCR was taken from a human donor with multiple sclerosis. CDR3 sequence: CASSAQAVANYGYTF. The CDR3 nucleotides are TGTGCCAGCAGTGCTCAAGCAGTAGCTAACTATGGCTACACCTTC. Complete variable domain (other parts from reference TRBV2 and TRBJ1-2): EPEVTQTPSHQVTQMGQEVILRCVPISNHLYFYWYRQILGQKVEFLVSFYNNEISEKSEIFDDQFSVERPDGSNFTLKIRSTKLEDSAMYFCASSAQAVANYGYTFGSGTRLTVV.